This T cell receptor beta chain was recorded in a study of T cells in Graves' hyperthyroidism and ophthalmopathy. Study-level background: Peripheral blood samples were taken at initial diagnosis, prior to any treatment.

Authors of the study amplified TCR beta CDR3 regions from RNA transcripts. HTBI primers were used for first-round RT-PCR of the TCR CDR3. TCRdb itself ran the multiplex PCR reads through MiXCR, one entry per CDR3 protein. Here the sample spans fewer than 450,000 distinct CDR3 sequences, about 18% being singletons. The trim removed 2 bases at V and 4 bases at J, leaving 4 bases unmatched. The CDR3 consists of 14 residues. CDR1 and CDR2 from the germline V gene are SGHKS and YYEKEE (reference sequence). Pregnant or lactating patients were excluded, as were those with uncontrolled infection or other autoimmune disease. Based on clinical symptoms, serum thyroxine and TRAb, thyroid ultrasound and orbital computed tomography, diagnoses were reached.

The chain has TRBV5-5 and TRBJ1-1; 8 bases map to TRBD1. This sequence originates from a woman in her 30s with Graves' hyperthyroidism that later progressed to Graves' ophthalmopathy. What was sequenced was blood. The CDR3 sequence is CASSFTGGGTEAFF. The CDR3 coding sequence is TGTGCCAGCAGCTTTACAGGGGGTGGCACTGAAGCTTTCTTT.